A single T cell receptor (beta chain) is shown here with its context. The CDR3 has 17 residues. Germline CDR1 is LNHDA and CDR2 is SQIVND (reference sequence). The V end lost 3 bases, the J end lost 0 bases, and 15 bases lay between the germline ends. These data come from a study of molecular identifiers for immune sequencing clone quantification. Libraries for naive CD8 T cells, which were made from about 19,000 to 1,100,000 sorted cells, drew on 10%, 30% or 50% of the RNA. TCRdb re-derived calls from the PCR reads in MiXCR, one entry per CDR3 protein. This sample has roughly 630,000 distinct CDR3 sequences, with approximately 24% found just once.

The TCR comes from a human donor in good health. Some libraries in this study had Jurkat cell RNA spiked in. The sequencing input was naive CD8+ T cells from blood, with Jurkat cell RNA spiked in. Indicated subset: FACS-sorted CD8+CD4-CCR7+CD45RA+ naive T cells. The chain couples TRBV19 to TRBJ1-5; D may be TRBD1 (5 bases). CDR3 bases: TGTGCCAGTAGTATGGACATTAATTATCATAGCAATCAGCCCCAGCATTTT. It is translated as CASSMDINYHSNQPQHF.